This T cell receptor beta chain was sequenced for a study of blood T cell repertoires in COVID-19. Study as a whole: Nucleic acid was either cDNA or gDNA, and it came from T cells, B-cell-depleted T cells, or PBMCs.

Looked up from germline, CDR1 is KGHSH and CDR2 is LQKENI. The CDR3 consists of 15 residues. V lost 3 bases, J lost 5 bases, and 4 bases stayed unmatched. Recruits, aged about 18 to 100 years, lived in 20 to 30 US areas. Cohorts were based on clinical histories the participants reported. In the original analysis: Amplification with reference gene primers provided the estimates of nucleated cell counts. Some clones are missing from TCRdb's copy, which holds only in-frame ones; the method was immunoSEQ multiplex PCR. V, J and clone size derive from that table, while D and trimming were established from the DNA sequence. The sample consists of some 300,000 clones, just over 85% of them appearing once.

The chain uses TRBV18 and TRBJ1-1, with 12 bases that match TRBD1. Sequenced material: PBMCs or T cells enriched from blood (not recorded which). The TCR originated in a man aged 25 to 40 who had recovered from COVID-19. The CDR3 reads CASSPRDRGRTEAFF. The CDR3 coding sequence is TGTGCCAGCTCACCCCGGGACAGGGGGCGAACTGAAGCTTTCTTT.